A single T cell receptor (beta chain) is shown here with its context. Its antigen specificity is not known. Base qualities are not provided; no much larger clone lies one nucleotide away. The method behind the library was the immunoSEQ multiplex PCR assay. TCRdb provides this immuneACCESS table in a form limited to in-frame rearrangements. Some clones are lacking; in checked studies, under half of them reflect an unresolved V gene, and why the rest are absent is not known. This sample gives tens of thousands of clones in total; 75% to 90% of them show up just once. The ten largest clones take up 0.38% of the sample. This entry belongs to a study of T cell changes during pregnancy in multiple sclerosis (dated by TCRdb to about 2019). In terms of the full investigation: In women with multiple sclerosis, the researchers looked at how the T cell repertoire shifted as pregnancy progressed.

The sequence came from a female donor with multiple sclerosis, enrolled in a pregnancy study. Sequencing used CD4+ T cells from peripheral blood mononuclear cells, obtained in the third trimester of pregnancy.

For the CDR3, the sequence is CAYADRASYGYTF. At the DNA level, the sequence is TGTGCCTACGCGGACAGGGCCAGCTATGGCTACACCTTC. The rearranged chain carries TRBV30 and TRBJ1-2, and TRBD1 aligns with 8 junction nucleotides. The CDR3 sequence holds 13 residues, the cysteine and phenylalanine included. Only the CDR3 DNA is retained, 39 bases long and in frame from the first base. V trim: 7 bases; J trim: 4 bases; unmatched bases: 8. The CDR1 and CDR2 encoded by the germline V gene (reference sequence) are GTSNPN and SVGIG.